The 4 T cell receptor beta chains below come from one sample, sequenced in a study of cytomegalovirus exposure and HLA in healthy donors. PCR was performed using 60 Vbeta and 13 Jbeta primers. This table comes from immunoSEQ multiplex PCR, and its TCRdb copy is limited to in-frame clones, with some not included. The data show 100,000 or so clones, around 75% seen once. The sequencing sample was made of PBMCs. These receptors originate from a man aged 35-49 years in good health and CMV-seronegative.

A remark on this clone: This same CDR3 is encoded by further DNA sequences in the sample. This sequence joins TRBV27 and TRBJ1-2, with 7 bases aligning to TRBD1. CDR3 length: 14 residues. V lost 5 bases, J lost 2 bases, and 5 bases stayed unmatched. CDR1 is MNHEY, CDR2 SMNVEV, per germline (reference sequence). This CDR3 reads CASSPGGRNYGYTF. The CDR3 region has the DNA TGTGCCAGCAGTCCAGGGGGACGGAACTATGGCTACACCTTC.

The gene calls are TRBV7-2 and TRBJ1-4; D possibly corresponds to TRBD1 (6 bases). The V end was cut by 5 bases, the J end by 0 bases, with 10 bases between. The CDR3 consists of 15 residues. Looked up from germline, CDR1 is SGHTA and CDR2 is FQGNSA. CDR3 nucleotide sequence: TGTGCCAGCAGCATCAACAGGGCAACTAATGAAAAACTGTTTTTT. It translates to CASSINRATNEKLFF.

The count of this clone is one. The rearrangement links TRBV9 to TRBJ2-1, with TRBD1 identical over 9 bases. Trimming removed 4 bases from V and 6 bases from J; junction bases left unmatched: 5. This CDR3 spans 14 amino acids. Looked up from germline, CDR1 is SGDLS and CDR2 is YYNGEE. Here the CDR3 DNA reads TGTGCCAGCAGCCCCTGGGACAGGGTCAATGAGCAGTTCTTC. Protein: CASSPWDRVNEQFF.

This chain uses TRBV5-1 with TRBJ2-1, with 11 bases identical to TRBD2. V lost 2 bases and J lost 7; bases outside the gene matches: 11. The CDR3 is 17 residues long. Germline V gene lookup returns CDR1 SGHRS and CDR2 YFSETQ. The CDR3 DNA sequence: TGCGCCAGCAGCTTCCATAGCGGGAGGGCCGGGTTGAATGAGCAGTTCTTC. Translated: CASSFHSGRAGLNEQFF.